This T cell receptor beta chain was sequenced for a study of immune evolution from preneoplasia to lung adenocarcinoma. Repertoires were generated with immunoSEQ multiplex PCR, while TCRdb's copy carries only in-frame clones and drops some. Of 5,000 or so clones listed, more than 75% are singletons. Patient tissue came from resections in Japan or China, 2014–2017. CDR1 is SEHNR, CDR2 FQNEAQ, per germline (reference sequence). V lost 4 bases to trimming and J lost 8 bases, with 11 bases between them. This CDR3 contains 12 residues. Sequencing was carried out using FFPE lung adenocarcinoma in situ tissue. V and J are TRBV7-9 and TRBJ1-1, with D tentatively TRBD1 (5 bases). The sequence was collected from a person aged 65-85 years with lung adenocarcinoma. The CDR3 reads CASSSLTAEAFF. CDR3 DNA sequence: TGTGCCAGCAGCTCCCTGACAGCAGAAGCTTTCTTT.